This is a list of T cell receptor beta chains from one sample in a study of early T cells in non-severe SARS-CoV-2 infection. TCRdb fed the 5' RACE reads into MiXCR, producing one record per CDR3 protein. The sample shows some 49,000 distinct CDR3 sequences, approximately 8% of them seen only once. The sequenced sample was whole blood. These receptors all come from an adult who was a healthcare worker with PCR-confirmed SARS-CoV-2 infection or an uninfected control (not recorded which). The CDR3 runs from the conserved cysteine through the conserved F or W. The order of the fields is D gene, J gene, V gene, clone size, CDR3 DNA, CDR3 protein. The D gene is left open where the match is weak. Some rows have no size entry. The others give once, few or many, or a class for an expanded clone.

. TRBJ2-7 TRBV4-1 . TGCGCCAGCAGCCAAGGGGGAGGGGGCTTATACGAGCAGTACTTC CASSQGGGGLYEQYF
. TRBJ1-1 TRBV10-3 few TGTGCCATCGGTGGGGGAGAGAGGAACACTGAAGCTTTCTTT CAIGGGERNTEAFF
TRBD1 TRBJ2-3 TRBV29-1 few TGCAGCGTTGAGGGACAGGGCACAGATACGCAGTATTTT CSVEGQGTDTQYF
. TRBJ2-7 TRBV14 . TGTGCCAGCAGCGGCCGGTCTTTTAATTCCTACGAGCAGTACTTC CASSGRSFNSYEQYF
. TRBJ2-1 TRBV20-1 . TGCAGTGCCCCTCTTATCGAGCGGGTCTACAATGAGCAGTTCTTC CSAPLIERVYNEQFF
TRBD2 TRBJ2-3 TRBV30 few TGTGCCTGGAACTCGTTGGGGGGGGCAGATACGCAGTATTTT CAWNSLGGADTQYF
. TRBJ2-7 TRBV9 . TGTGCCAGCAGCGAGGCAGGCGCCTACGAGCAGTACTTC CASSEAGAYEQYF
. TRBJ2-1 TRBV18 few TGTGCCAGCTCACCCATTACTATGGCGCGGGGCAATGAGCAGTTCTTC CASSPITMARGNEQFF
. TRBJ1-5 TRBV19 . TGTGCCAGTAGTACAAGGACAGGCAATCAGCCCCAGCATTTT CASSTRTGNQPQHF
. TRBJ2-2 TRBV5-1 . TGCGCCAGCAGCTTGATTGGCGGGGAGCTGTTTTTT CASSLIGGELFF
. TRBJ1-3 TRBV2 few TGTGCCAGCAATTCAGCATTCGGAAACACCATATATTTT CASNSAFGNTIYF
. TRBJ2-7 TRBV2 few TGTGCCAGCAGTGAGTCCCGGGCTAGCGAGAACTACGAGCAGTACTTC CASSESRASENYEQYF
. TRBJ1-1 TRBV5-1 few TGCGCCAGCAACGGGAGGGACATGAACACTGAAGCTTTCTTT CASNGRDMNTEAFF
TRBD2 TRBJ2-4 TRBV5-1 few TGCGCCAGCAGCCCTACCGGGACTAGCGGGAACATTCAGTACTTC CASSPTGTSGNIQYF
. TRBJ2-1 TRBV10-3 few TGTGCCTCAGGGAAACAGTTCGGGTACAATGAGCAGTTCTTC CASGKQFGYNEQFF
. TRBJ1-4 TRBV7-2 . TGTGCCAGCAGATCAATGTGGGGGACTAATGAAAAACTGTTTTTT CASRSMWGTNEKLFF
. TRBJ1-1 TRBV29-1 . TGCAGCGTTGATGAGACACTGATGAACACTGAAGCTTTCTTT CSVDETLMNTEAFF
. TRBJ2-7 TRBV10-3 . TGTGCCATCAGTGAGCCTGGGACTCCCCTCGAGCAGTACTTC CAISEPGTPLEQYF
. TRBJ2-2 TRBV12-3/TRBV12-4 . TGTGCCAGCAGTCTTTCAGGGTTCACCGGGGAGCTGTTTTTT CASSLSGFTGELFF
TRBD1 TRBJ2-7 TRBV6-2/TRBV6-3 many TGTGCCAGCAGTGATCAGTTGGACAGGAACTACGAGCAGTACTTC CASSDQLDRNYEQYF
TRBD2 TRBJ2-3 TRBV27 . TGTGCCAGCAGAGGACTAGCCGTCCCAGATACGCAGTATTTT CASRGLAVPDTQYF
. TRBJ1-2 TRBV7-8 few TGTGCCAGCAGCTTAGTCGGGACTAACTATGGCTACACCTTC CASSLVGTNYGYTF
. TRBJ2-1 TRBV20-1 many TGCAGTGCTAGTCGGGCCTTGAGCTCCTACAATGAGCAGTTCTTC CSASRALSSYNEQFF
TRBD1 TRBJ1-1 TRBV6-6 . TGTGCCAGCAGTCATCCACAGGGGGCAGCCACTGAAGCTTTCTTT CASSHPQGAATEAFF
. TRBJ2-7 TRBV6-5 . TGTGCCAGCGCCGCGGGCCGTTACGAGCAGTACTTC CASAAGRYEQYF
TRBD2 TRBJ2-7 TRBV3-1 . TGTGCCAGCAGCCCTTGGACTAGCGGGACTGCCGACGAGCAGTACTTC CASSPWTSGTADEQYF
. TRBJ1-6 TRBV28 few TGTGCCAGCAGTCGTGACCCTAATTCACCCCTCCACTTT CASSRDPNSPLHF
. TRBJ2-1 TRBV20-1 few TGCAGTGCTAGGCCGGAGGATCGCTACAATGAGCAGTTCTTC CSARPEDRYNEQFF
TRBD2 TRBJ2-1 TRBV19 . TGTGCCAGTAGTACGCCCTCGACTAGCGGGGATTACAATGAGCAGTTCTTC CASSTPSTSGDYNEQFF
. TRBJ2-1 TRBV7-8 many TGTGCCAGCAGCTTCACGTCCGACAATGAGCAGTTCTTC CASSFTSDNEQFF
TRBD2 TRBJ2-1 TRBV6-2/TRBV6-3 . TGTGCCAGCAGCCCCTTGAGGACTAGCGGGAGCGATGAGCAGTTCTTC CASSPLRTSGSDEQFF
. TRBJ1-2 TRBV29-1 . TGCAGCGTTGAAAGGCAGGGTTATGGCTACACCTTC CSVERQGYGYTF
. TRBJ1-1 TRBV2 . TGTGCCAGCAGTGGACGAGATGAAGCTTTCTTT CASSGRDEAFF
TRBD1 TRBJ2-7 TRBV5-1 . TGCGCCAGCAGCCCGGGACAGGGGTTCTACGAGCAGTACTTC CASSPGQGFYEQYF
TRBD1 TRBJ2-7 TRBV5-8 . TGTGCCAGCAGCTGGGACAGGGCAAACTACGAGCAGTACTTC CASSWDRANYEQYF
. TRBJ2-2 TRBV11-2 many TGTGCCAGCAGCTCAAACCCAACAGCGAACACCGGGGAGCTGTTTTTT CASSSNPTANTGELFF
. TRBJ1-1 TRBV6-1 many TGTGCCAGCAGTGAAGGCGTGTGGATGAACACTGAAGCTTTCTTT CASSEGVWMNTEAFF
TRBD2 TRBJ2-1 TRBV7-6 . TGTGCCAGCAGCTTAGTTACTAGCGGGACCGGGTGGACAAGGAAAAGGAATGAGCAGTTCTTC CASSLVTSGTGWTRKRNEQFF
. TRBJ2-7 TRBV20-1 few TGCAGTGCTAGTTGGGGCCCTCTGGAGCAGTACTTC CSASWGPLEQYF
. TRBJ2-7 TRBV6-5 many TGTGCCAGCAGTTCTACAGGGAGCTCCTCCTACGAGCAGTACTTC CASSSTGSSSYEQYF